What follows describes a single TCR beta chain. This sample is drawn from a study of blood T cell repertoires in COVID-19. Study-level information: The analysed material was cDNA or gDNA that came from T cells, B-cell-depleted T cells, or PBMCs.

Germline V lookup: CDR1 SGHNT, CDR2 YYREEE (reference sequence). The trim removed 0 bases at V and 5 bases at J, leaving 5 bases unmatched. The CDR3 extends over 16 amino acids. The repertoire was sequenced with immunoSEQ multiplex PCR; TCRdb's copy has only in-frame clones and lacks some. The sample yields 80,000 to 100,000 clones, about 81% seen once. The sequenced sample was peripheral blood. The chain employs TRBV5-4 and TRBJ2-2; 9 nucleotides agree with TRBD2. This sequence originates from a man aged 70 or older with acute or convalescent COVID-19. CDR3 nucleotide sequence: TGTGCCAGCAGCTTGGGTAGCGGGAGTAGGACCGGGGAGCTGTTTTTT. Amino acids: CASSLGSGSRTGELFF. Drawing the rest from reference TRBV5-4 and TRBJ2-2, the complete variable domain is ETGVTQSPTHLIKTRGQQVTLRCSSQSGHNTVSWYQQALGQGPQFIFQYYREEENGRGNFPPRFSGLQFPNYSSELNVNALELDDSALYLCASSLGSGSRTGELFFGEGSRLTVL.